This T cell receptor beta chain is from a study of CD8+CD57+ T cells in acquired aplastic anemia. Study in general: The average for DNA from sorted CD4+ and CD8+ cells was about 2.9 ug.

Profiling that covered TCR beta VDJ and CDR3 relied on genomic DNA as its template. In TCRdb, the reads were re-called with MiXCR into one record per CDR3 protein. The sample lists about 160,000 distinct CDR3 sequences, around 50% occurring once. Germline assignment: CDR1 SGHTA and CDR2 FQGTGA. This CDR3 spans 14 amino acids. The junction had 5 bases not matched to a gene; V was cut back by 3 bases and J by 6 bases. The patients chosen for sequencing had shown expansion of CD8+CD57+ cells (detected by flow cytometry). Source material: sorted CD4+, CD8+, or CD8+CD57+ T cells (not recorded which) from PBMCs. This receptor was identified in a human donor with aplastic anemia. This chain joins TRBV7-3 and TRBJ1-5; 7 positions match TRBD1. For the CDR3, the DNA is TGTGCCAGCAGCTTGCAGGGGGTGGGTCAGCCCCAGCATTTT. It specifies CASSLQGVGQPQHF.